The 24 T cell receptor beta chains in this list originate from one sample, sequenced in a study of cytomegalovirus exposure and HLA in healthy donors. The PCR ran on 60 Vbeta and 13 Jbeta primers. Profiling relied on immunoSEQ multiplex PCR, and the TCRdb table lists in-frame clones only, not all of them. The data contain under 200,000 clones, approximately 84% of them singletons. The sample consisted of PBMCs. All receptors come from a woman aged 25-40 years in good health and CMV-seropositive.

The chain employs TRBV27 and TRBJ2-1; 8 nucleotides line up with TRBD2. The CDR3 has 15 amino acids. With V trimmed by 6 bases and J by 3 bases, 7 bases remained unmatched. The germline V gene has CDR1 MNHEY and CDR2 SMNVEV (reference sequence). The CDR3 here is CASRPGLAGYNEQFF. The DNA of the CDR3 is TGTGCCAGCAGGCCTGGTCTAGCGGGCTACAATGAGCAGTTCTTC.

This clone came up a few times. As DNA, the CDR3 is TGTGCCAGCAGCCAAGACGTTAGCACAGATACGCAGTATTTT. Translated, it gives CASSQDVSTDTQYF. V usage is TRBV14 and J usage is TRBJ2-3; D ambiguous. CDR1 is SGHDN and CDR2 is FVKESK in the germline V gene. V dropped 0 bases and J dropped 0 bases, with 4 bases sitting between them. The CDR3 covers 14 residues.

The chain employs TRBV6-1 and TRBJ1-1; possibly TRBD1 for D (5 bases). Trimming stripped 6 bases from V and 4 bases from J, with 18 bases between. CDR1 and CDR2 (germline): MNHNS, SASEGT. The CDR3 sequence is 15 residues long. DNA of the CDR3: TGTGCCAGCAGCCTTACGTTTGGGGGGGGCACTGAAGCTTTCTTT. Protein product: CASSLTFGGGTEAFF.

The CDR3 region is CASSNLDRPYNSPLHF. DNA of the CDR3: TGTGCCAGTAGTAACCTTGACAGGCCCTATAATTCACCCCTCCACTTT. V gene TRBV19 combines with J gene TRBJ1-6, with a possible D match to TRBD1 (6 bases). Trimming pared 4 bases from V and 2 bases from J, leaving 12 bases between. CDR1 and CDR2 from the germline V gene are LNHDA and SQIVND (reference sequence). The CDR3 is 16 residues long.

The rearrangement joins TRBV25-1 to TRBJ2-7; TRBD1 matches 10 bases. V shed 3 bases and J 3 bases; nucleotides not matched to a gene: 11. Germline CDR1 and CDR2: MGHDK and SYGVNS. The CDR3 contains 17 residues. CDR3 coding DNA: TGTGCCAGCAGTGAGGGGGCAGGGACAGGGGACCTCTACGAGCAGTACTTC. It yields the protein CASSEGAGTGDLYEQYF.

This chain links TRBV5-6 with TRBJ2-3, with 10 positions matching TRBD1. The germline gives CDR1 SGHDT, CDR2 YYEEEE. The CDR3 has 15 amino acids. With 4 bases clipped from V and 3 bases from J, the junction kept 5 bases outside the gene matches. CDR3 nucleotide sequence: TGTGCCAGCAGCCCACGGACAGGGGGTACAGATACGCAGTATTTT. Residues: CASSPRTGGTDTQYF.

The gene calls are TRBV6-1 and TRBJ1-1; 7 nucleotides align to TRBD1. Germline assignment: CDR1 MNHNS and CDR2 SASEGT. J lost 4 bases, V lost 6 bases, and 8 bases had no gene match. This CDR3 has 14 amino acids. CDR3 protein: CASRVQGKVTEAFF. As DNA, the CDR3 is TGTGCCAGCAGGGTACAGGGGAAGGTCACTGAAGCTTTCTTT.

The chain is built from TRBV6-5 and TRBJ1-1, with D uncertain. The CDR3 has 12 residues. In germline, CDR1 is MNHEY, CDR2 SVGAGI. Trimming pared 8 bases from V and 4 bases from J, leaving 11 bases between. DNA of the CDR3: TGTGCCAGCTCGATCCGGGGCACTGAAGCTTTCTTT. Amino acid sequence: CASSIRGTEAFF.

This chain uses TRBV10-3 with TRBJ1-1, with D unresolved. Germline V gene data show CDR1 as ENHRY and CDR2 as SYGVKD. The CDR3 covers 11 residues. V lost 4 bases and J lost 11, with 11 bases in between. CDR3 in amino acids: CAISAGGTAFF. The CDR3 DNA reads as TGTGCCATCAGTGCTGGAGGAACGGCTTTCTTT.

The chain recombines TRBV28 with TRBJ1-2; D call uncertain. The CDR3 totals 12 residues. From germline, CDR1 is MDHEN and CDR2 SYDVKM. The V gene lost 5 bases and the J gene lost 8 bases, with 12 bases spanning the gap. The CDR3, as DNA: TGTGCCAGCAGTAGGAGTAGCTACGGCTACACCTTC. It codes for CASSRSSYGYTF.

The CDR3 loop is CASSEVRASGANVLTF. CDR3 nucleotide sequence: TGTGCCAGCAGCGAAGTCAGGGCCTCTGGGGCCAACGTCCTGACTTTC. V is TRBV7-3 and J is TRBJ2-6; D may be TRBD1 (5 bases). Germline CDR1 reads SGHTA; CDR2 reads FQGTGA. The CDR3 runs to 16 residues. V dropped 5 bases and J dropped 0 bases, with 11 bases sitting between them.

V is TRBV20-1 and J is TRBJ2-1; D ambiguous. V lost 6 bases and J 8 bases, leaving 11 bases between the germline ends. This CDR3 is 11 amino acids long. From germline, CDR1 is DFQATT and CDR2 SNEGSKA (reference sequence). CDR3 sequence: CSAYSHDEQFF. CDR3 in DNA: TGCAGTGCGTACAGCCACGATGAGCAGTTCTTC.

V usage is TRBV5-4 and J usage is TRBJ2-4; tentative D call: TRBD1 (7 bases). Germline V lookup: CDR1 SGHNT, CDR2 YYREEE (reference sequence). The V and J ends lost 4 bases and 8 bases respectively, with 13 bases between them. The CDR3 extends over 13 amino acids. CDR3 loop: CASSQGGRDIQYF. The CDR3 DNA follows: TGTGCCAGCAGCCAGGGGGGTCGGGACATTCAGTACTTC.

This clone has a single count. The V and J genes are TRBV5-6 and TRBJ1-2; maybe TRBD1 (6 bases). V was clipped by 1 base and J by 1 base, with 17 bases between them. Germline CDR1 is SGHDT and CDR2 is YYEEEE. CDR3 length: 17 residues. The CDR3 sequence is CASSLIGDTFNNYGYTF. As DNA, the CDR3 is TGTGCCAGCAGCTTGATAGGGGACACCTTCAATAACTATGGCTACACCTTC.

CDR3 residues: CAIYRGRGAFF. The CDR3 DNA is TGTGCCATCTACAGGGGGCGGGGAGCTTTCTTT. The chain has TRBV2 and TRBJ1-1, with 9 bases identical to TRBD1. The V gene's germline CDR1 is SNHLY and CDR2 FYNNEI. The CDR3 has 11 amino acids. With 10 bases clipped from V and 10 bases from J, the junction kept 7 bases outside the gene matches.

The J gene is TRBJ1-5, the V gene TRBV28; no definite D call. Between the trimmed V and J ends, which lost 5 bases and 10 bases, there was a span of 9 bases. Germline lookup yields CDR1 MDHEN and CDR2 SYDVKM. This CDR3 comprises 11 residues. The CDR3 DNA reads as TGTGCCAGCAGTGCCGGGGAACCCCAGCATTTT. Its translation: CASSAGEPQHF.

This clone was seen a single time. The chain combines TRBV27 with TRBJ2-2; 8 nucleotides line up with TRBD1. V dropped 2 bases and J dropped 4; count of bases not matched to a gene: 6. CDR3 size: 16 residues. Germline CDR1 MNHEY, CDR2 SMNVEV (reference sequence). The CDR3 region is CASSLQGALGTGELFF. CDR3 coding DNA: TGTGCCAGCAGTTTACAGGGGGCGCTGGGCACCGGGGAGCTGTTTTTT.

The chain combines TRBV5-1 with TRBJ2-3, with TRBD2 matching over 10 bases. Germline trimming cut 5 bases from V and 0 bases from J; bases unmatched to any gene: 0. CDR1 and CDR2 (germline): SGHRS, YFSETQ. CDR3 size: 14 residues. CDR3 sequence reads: CASRTSGSTDTQYF. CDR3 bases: TGCGCCAGCAGGACTAGCGGGAGCACAGATACGCAGTATTTT.

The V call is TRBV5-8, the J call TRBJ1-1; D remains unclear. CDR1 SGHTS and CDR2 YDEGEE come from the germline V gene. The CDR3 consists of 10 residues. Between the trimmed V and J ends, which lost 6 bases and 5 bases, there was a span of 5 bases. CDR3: CASTRTEAFF. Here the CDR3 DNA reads TGTGCCAGCACGCGAACTGAAGCTTTCTTT.

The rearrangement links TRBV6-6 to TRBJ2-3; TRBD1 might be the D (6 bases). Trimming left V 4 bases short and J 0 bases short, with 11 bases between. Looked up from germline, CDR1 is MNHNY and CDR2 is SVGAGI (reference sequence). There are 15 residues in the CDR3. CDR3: CASSFRGGSTDTQYF. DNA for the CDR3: TGTGCCAGCAGTTTCAGGGGCGGCAGCACAGATACGCAGTATTTT.

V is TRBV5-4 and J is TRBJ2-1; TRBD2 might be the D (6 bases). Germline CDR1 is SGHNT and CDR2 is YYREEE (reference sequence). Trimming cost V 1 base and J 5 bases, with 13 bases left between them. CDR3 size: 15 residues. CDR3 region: CASSLQPGLNNEQFF. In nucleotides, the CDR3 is TGTGCCAGCAGCTTGCAGCCGGGACTCAACAATGAGCAGTTCTTC. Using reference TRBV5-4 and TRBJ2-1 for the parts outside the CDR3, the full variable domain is ETGVTQSPTHLIKTRGQQVTLRCSSQSGHNTVSWYQQALGQGPQFIFQYYREEENGRGNFPPRFSGLQFPNYSSELNVNALELDDSALYLCASSLQPGLNNEQFFGPGTRLTVL.

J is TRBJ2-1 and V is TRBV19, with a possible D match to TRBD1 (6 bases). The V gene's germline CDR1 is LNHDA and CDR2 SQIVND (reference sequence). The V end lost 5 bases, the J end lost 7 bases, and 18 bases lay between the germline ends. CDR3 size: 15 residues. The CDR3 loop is CASSRFRGRGNEQFF. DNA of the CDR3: TGTGCCAGTAGTCGCTTCAGGGGTAGAGGTAATGAGCAGTTCTTC.

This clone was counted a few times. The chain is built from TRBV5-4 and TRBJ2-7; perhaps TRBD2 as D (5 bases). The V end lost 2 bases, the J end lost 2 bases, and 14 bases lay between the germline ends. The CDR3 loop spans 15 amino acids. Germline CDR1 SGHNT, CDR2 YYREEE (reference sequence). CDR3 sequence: CASSFEGVTPYEQYF. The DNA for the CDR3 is TGTGCCAGCAGCTTTGAGGGAGTTACCCCCTACGAGCAGTACTTC.

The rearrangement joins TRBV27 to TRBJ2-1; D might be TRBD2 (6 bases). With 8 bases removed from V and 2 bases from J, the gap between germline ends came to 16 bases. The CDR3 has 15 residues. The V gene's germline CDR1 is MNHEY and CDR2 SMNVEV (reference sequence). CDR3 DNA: TGTGCCAGCGCCCCGCTGGGGGAGGCCTACAATGAGCAGTTCTTC. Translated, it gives CASAPLGEAYNEQFF.